This entry lists 19 T cell receptor beta chains sequenced from one sample in a study of cytomegalovirus exposure and HLA in healthy donors. It was with 60 Vbeta and 13 Jbeta primers that the PCR ran. Generated by immunoSEQ multiplex PCR, the TCRdb table keeps only in-frame clones and is missing some. The sample lists 200,000 to 250,000 clones; 60% to 80% were seen once. The sample was PBMCs. The receptors come from a male donor in good health and CMV-seronegative.

This chain uses TRBV29-1 with TRBJ2-3; D gene uncertain. Between the trimmed V and J ends, which lost 1 base and 4 bases, there was a span of 15 bases. This CDR3 has 15 amino acids. Germline V gene lookup returns CDR1 SQVTM and CDR2 ANQGSEA. The CDR3 bases are TGCAGCGTTGAAGCCCACTCTTTCCGTCCAGATACGCAGTATTTT. Residues: CSVEAHSFRPDTQYF.

CDR3 sequence: CASSDLLYEQYF. The CDR3 DNA sequence: TGCGCCAGCAGTGATCTCCTCTACGAGCAGTACTTC. This rearrangement joins TRBV10-2 to TRBJ2-7, with no clear D. V was clipped by 3 bases and J by 3 bases, with 6 bases between them. This CDR3 region has 12 residues. Germline CDR1 and CDR2: WSHSY and SAAADI.

The V call is TRBV18, the J call TRBJ1-1; D is uncertain. V was clipped by 5 bases and J by 1 base, with 11 bases between them. This CDR3 spans 14 amino acids. The germline V gene has CDR1 KGHSH and CDR2 LQKENI. For the CDR3, the DNA is TGTGCCAGCTCAACCGGAGAGAGGAACACTGAAGCTTTCTTT. This codes for CASSTGERNTEAFF.

This clone was observed a few times. The chain combines TRBV27 with TRBJ2-3; no definite D call. The CDR3 loop spans 15 amino acids. The V gene lost 0 bases and the J gene lost 7 bases, with 14 bases spanning the gap. From germline, CDR1 is MNHEY and CDR2 SMNVEV (reference sequence). CDR3 protein: CASSLSHSPWNTQYF. Written as DNA, the CDR3 is TGTGCCAGCAGTTTATCGCACAGCCCGTGGAATACGCAGTATTTT.

The V and J genes are TRBV4-1 and TRBJ2-3, with D possibly matching TRBD2 (6 bases). CDR1 is MGHRA, CDR2 YSYEKL, per germline. The CDR3 is made up of 15 amino acids. V lost 4 bases, J lost 0 bases, and 11 bases lay in between. The CDR3, as DNA: TGCGCCAGCAGCCGGAGGGGCGACAGCACAGATACGCAGTATTTT. Its translation: CASSRRGDSTDTQYF.

The gene calls are TRBV19 and TRBJ2-7, with 10 bases aligning to TRBD1. CDR1 is LNHDA, CDR2 SQIVND, per germline (reference sequence). Trimming at V came to 6 bases and at J to 7 bases, leaving 9 bases not matched to a gene. The CDR3 consists of 14 residues. The CDR3 DNA follows: TGTGCCAGTAGCCCGTGGACAGGGGGAGATGAGCAGTACTTC. It is translated as CASSPWTGGDEQYF.

The V call is TRBV19, the J call TRBJ2-3; D ambiguous. Trimming cost V 6 bases and J 1 base, with 11 bases left between them. The germline gives CDR1 LNHDA, CDR2 SQIVND (reference sequence). This CDR3 has 14 amino acids. This CDR3 reads CASRADRGTDTQYF. CDR3 DNA sequence: TGTGCCAGTAGGGCCGATCGGGGCACAGATACGCAGTATTTT.

This clone was found a few times. The V and J genes are TRBV6-6 and TRBJ1-3, with D possibly TRBD1 on 5 matching bases. CDR1 MNHNY and CDR2 SVGAGI come from the germline V gene (reference sequence). The CDR3 consists of 11 residues. V dropped 9 bases and J dropped 13 bases, with 16 bases sitting between them. This CDR3 is CASLFGAGIYF. The CDR3 nucleotides are TGTGCCAGTCTTTTTGGGGCTGGGATATATTTT.

There are a few counts of this clone. The J gene is TRBJ1-1, the V gene TRBV30; D remains ambiguous. Germline V gene lookup returns CDR1 GTSNPN and CDR2 SVGIG (reference sequence). V lost 2 bases to trimming and J lost 0 bases, with 10 bases between them. The CDR3 runs 14 residues. The CDR3 loop is CAWSKTTMNTEAFF. CDR3 nucleotides: TGTGCCTGGAGTAAAACTACCATGAACACTGAAGCTTTCTTT.

The chain couples TRBV11-2 to TRBJ2-7; 7 nucleotides match TRBD1. The V gene end was trimmed by 5 bases and the J gene end by 4 bases; junction bases not matched to a gene: 14. CDR1 and CDR2 from the germline V gene are SGHAT and FQNNGV. CDR3 length: 16 amino acids. The CDR3 DNA reads TGTGCCAGCAGCCCGGGACAGACCAACGCTCTATACGAGCAGTACTTC. Protein sequence: CASSPGQTNALYEQYF.

This clone was detected a few times. This chain connects TRBV4-1 to TRBJ2-4; 11 nucleotides align to TRBD2. Germline values: CDR1 MGHRA, CDR2 YSYEKL. V was pared by 1 base and J by 0 bases, with 5 bases of the junction left unmatched. This CDR3 is 18 amino acids long. The CDR3 loop reads CASSQGLAGGLAKNIQYF. The CDR3 DNA reads TGCGCCAGCAGCCAAGGTCTAGCGGGAGGTCTAGCCAAAAACATTCAGTACTTC.

This clone was detected a few times. V gene TRBV5-1 combines with J gene TRBJ2-1, with 9 bases lining up with TRBD2. J gave up 5 bases and V 1 base, and 7 bases lay outside the gene matches. This CDR3 region has 16 residues. Germline CDR1 SGHRS, CDR2 YFSETQ. The CDR3 DNA is TGCGCCAGCAGCTTGAGAGTAGCGGGAGTGGACAATGAGCAGTTCTTC. Protein: CASSLRVAGVDNEQFF.

The chain joins TRBV5-6 to TRBJ2-7, with 10 bases identical to TRBD2. The V gene's germline CDR1 is SGHDT and CDR2 YYEEEE. Unmatched junction bases numbered 8, after V lost 3 bases and J lost 2 bases. The CDR3 runs to 16 residues. As DNA, the CDR3 is TGTGCCAGCAGCTACCCCAGGACTAGCGGCACCTACGAGCAGTACTTC. Translating it yields CASSYPRTSGTYEQYF. Complete variable domain (other parts from reference TRBV5-6 and TRBJ2-7): DAGVTQSPTHLIKTRGQQVTLRCSPKSGHDTVSWYQQALGQGPQFIFQYYEEEERQRGNFPDRFSGHQFPNYSSELNVNALLLGDSALYLCASSYPRTSGTYEQYFGPGTRLTVT.

The chain combines TRBV5-6 with TRBJ1-3; D might be TRBD1 (6 bases). Germline CDR1 is SGHDT and CDR2 is YYEEEE. V lost 1 base and J 4 bases, leaving 15 bases between the germline ends. CDR3 length equals 16 residues. CDR3 protein: CASSLTSTGTGNTIYF. The CDR3 nucleotides read TGTGCCAGCAGCTTGACCTCCACAGGGACGGGAAACACCATATATTTT. The complete variable domain, with remaining parts taken from reference TRBV5-6 and TRBJ1-3, reads DAGVTQSPTHLIKTRGQQVTLRCSPKSGHDTVSWYQQALGQGPQFIFQYYEEEERQRGNFPDRFSGHQFPNYSSELNVNALLLGDSALYLCASSLTSTGTGNTIYFGEGSWLTVV.

On this clone itself: The identical CDR3 is also encoded by other nucleotide sequences in the sample. The gene calls are TRBV2 and TRBJ1-5; D is unresolved. Between the trimmed V and J ends, which lost 10 bases and 11 bases, there was a span of 27 bases. CDR1 is SNHLY and CDR2 is FYNNEI in the germline V gene. The CDR3 totals 15 residues. The CDR3, as DNA: TGTGCCACCGGCGCGGGGAGTGCGGGGAGCTCGTCCCAGCATTTT. Translated, it gives CATGAGSAGSSSQHF.

The J gene is TRBJ2-5, the V gene TRBV7-6; 9 positions match TRBD1. The J call may be faulty, since TRBJ2-7 better matches the DNA end. The CDR3 runs 15 residues. From germline, CDR1 is SGHVS and CDR2 FNYEAQ. CDR3 in DNA: TGTGCCAGCAGCCAACAGGGACAGGGTGGTAGCGAGCAGTACTTC. Translation gives CASSQQGQGGSEQYF.

A word on this clone: Other DNA sequences in the sample encode the same CDR3. The rearrangement joins TRBV10-2 to TRBJ2-7; D is unclear. CDR1 is WSHSY, CDR2 SAAADI, per germline. The CDR3 has 11 amino acids. The germline V and J ends were trimmed by 3 bases and 3 bases, with 3 bases remaining between them. The CDR3 bases are TGCGCCAGCAGTGACTACTACGAGCAGTACTTC. Its protein product is CASSDYYEQYF.

CDR3 DNA sequence: TGTGCCACCAGCAGAGTGGCGCAGGGGGTTGGGGAGCAGTACTTC. It codes for CATSRVAQGVGEQYF. The chain recombines TRBV15 with TRBJ2-5, with TRBD1 identical over 7 bases. Unmatched junction bases numbered 13, after V lost 1 base and J lost 11 bases. Germline V gives CDR1 LNHNV, CDR2 YYDKDF (reference sequence). This CDR3 has 15 amino acids.

This chain joins TRBV5-1 and TRBJ2-3; D possibly corresponds to TRBD2 (6 bases). Trimming removed 0 bases from V and 9 bases from J, with 14 bases in between. The CDR3 contains 14 residues. Looked up from germline, CDR1 is SGHRS and CDR2 is YFSETQ. The CDR3 nucleotides are TGCGCCAGCAGCTTGGAAAGCGGGTCAAGGACGCAGTATTTT. This sequence encodes CASSLESGSRTQYF.